This T cell receptor (beta chain) was identified during a study of CD8+ T cells in alopecia areata. On the study more broadly: Treated patients were given 5 to 10 mg oral tofacitinib twice daily. Treatment ran 6 to 18 months, with 6 months of follow-up afterward. Study findings and constraints: Scalp repertoires also include resident alphabeta T cells from normal skin. Researchers report lesional scalp, most notably alopecia totalis/universalis, outstripped normal scalp in clonality.

RNA was extracted and reverse transcribed into cDNA as the sequencing template. Produced via immunoSEQ multiplex PCR; TCRdb's table is partial and in-frame only. The table records some 170,000 clones, around 71% of them present only once. About this clone itself: Its cognate antigen is unknown.

CDR1 and CDR2 (germline): SGHAT, FQNNGV. This CDR3 is built from 15 residues. J was trimmed by 9 bases and V by 5 bases; bases with no gene match: 8. This receptor was taken from a human donor with alopecia areata. Sample: CD8+ T cells sorted from blood, taken at week 0. The chain couples TRBV11-2 to TRBJ1-6, with 9 bases identical to TRBD1. CDR3 in amino acids: CASSTYRDRVSPLHF. The CDR3, as DNA: TGTGCCAGCAGCACATACCGGGACAGGGTTTCACCCCTCCACTTT.